The rows below give T cell receptor beta chains drawn from one sample of a study of shared clonotypes between healthy human individuals. The protocol was immunoSEQ multiplex PCR, while the TCRdb copy is restricted to in-frame clones and leaves out a portion. The data show 950,000 to 1,300,000 clones, around four fifths seen once. The sample was memory CD4+ T cells sorted from blood. These TCRs come from a man between 18 and 29 years old in good health. The CDR3 runs from the conserved cysteine through the conserved F or W. D genes are given only for firm matches. For some rows the clone size is stated as once, few or many, or as a class when expanded; others skip it.

j_call d_call clone_size cdr3_length v_call cdr3_nt cdr3_aa
TRBJ2-7 NA NA 15 TRBV2 TGTGCCAGCAGCGGACAGTACCTCGGCAAAAGGGAGCAGTACTTC CASSGQYLGKREQYF
TRBJ1-4 NA NA 14 TRBV2 TGTGCCAGCAGTGATCGGGTTTGGGATGAAAAACTGTTTTTT CASSDRVWDEKLFF
TRBJ1-1 NA NA 15 TRBV5-1 TGCGCCAGCAGCTTGGCCGGAGTAGGGAACACTGAAGCTTTCTTT CASSLAGVGNTEAFF
TRBJ2-3 TRBD2 NA 13 TRBV2 TGTGCTTCGGCGGGGGGCGCCACACATACGCAGTATTTT CASAGGATHTQYF
TRBJ2-7 TRBD2 few 15 TRBV11-2 TGTGCCAGCAGCTTAGAGCCCCTAGCGGGAGCCGAGCAGTACTTC CASSLEPLAGAEQYF
TRBJ2-6 NA NA 17 TRBV18 TGTGCCAGCTCACCACCCTCAGGTTCGGGCGGGGCCAACGTCCTGACTTTC CASSPPSGSGGANVLTF
TRBJ2-1 TRBD1 NA 13 TRBV12-5 TGTGCTAGTACAGGGGGCTTAGTAAATGAGCAGTTCTTC CASTGGLVNEQFF
TRBJ2-2 NA NA 13 TRBV18 TGTGCCAGCTCATCAGGGAACACCGGGGAGCTGTTTTTT CASSSGNTGELFF
TRBJ2-2 NA NA 15 TRBV9 TGTGCCAGCAGCGTAGACGGGGCGAACACCGGGGAGCTGTTTTTT CASSVDGANTGELFF
TRBJ1-3 NA NA 15 TRBV5-3 TGTGCCAGAAGCTTCACGGGGAGGTCTGGAAACACCATATATTTT CARSFTGRSGNTIYF
TRBJ2-5 TRBD1 once 14 TRBV2 TGTGCCAGCAGTCCGCTGGGACAGGGACAGACCCAGTACTTC CASSPLGQGQTQYF
TRBJ2-5 NA once 15 TRBV6-5 TGTGCCAGCAGTTACTGGCAGGTGGGCCAAGAGACCCAGTACTTC CASSYWQVGQETQYF
TRBJ1-5 NA NA 13 TRBV28 TGTGCCAGCAGTTTAGGGGGTACTCAGCCCCAGCATTTT CASSLGGTQPQHF
TRBJ1-5 NA NA 12 TRBV28 TGTGCCAGCAGTTTGAGACAAGGAGCCCAGCATTTT CASSLRQGAQHF
TRBJ2-7 TRBD1 NA 15 TRBV6-6 TGTGCCAGCAGGGCCTCCCGGGACAGAGCCTACGAGCAGTACTTC CASRASRDRAYEQYF
TRBJ1-2 NA NA 14 TRBV6-1 TGTGCCAGCAGTGGAGGACAAGGGTTCTATGGCTACACCTTC CASSGGQGFYGYTF
TRBJ2-2 NA NA 15 TRBV6-1 TGTGCCAGCAGGTCCGGGACAACGAACACCGGGGAGCTGTTTTTT CASRSGTTNTGELFF
TRBJ2-5 NA NA 15 TRBV5-6 TGTGCCAGCAGCCGCCGCCGGTCCTCATCGGGGACCCAGTACTTC CASSRRRSSSGTQYF
TRBJ1-5 TRBD1 few 15 TRBV30 TGTGCCTGGAGTTCAGGGGGCGATGGGAATCAGCCCCAGCATTTT CAWSSGGDGNQPQHF
TRBJ1-2 TRBD1 NA 13 TRBV6-6 TGTGCCAGCGACGGGACAGGCCTTATCGGCTACACCTTC CASDGTGLIGYTF
TRBJ1-5 TRBD1 NA 15 TRBV5-6 TGTGCCAGCAGCTTGCGGACAGGACACAATCAGCCCCAGCATTTT CASSLRTGHNQPQHF
TRBJ1-4 NA NA 14 TRBV19 TGTGCCAGTAGTATTACGGAGGGTCGGGAAAAACTGTTTTTT CASSITEGREKLFF
TRBJ1-6 NA few 15 TRBV6-1 TGTGCCAGCAGCCCCGGGTCCTCCTATAATTCACCCCTCCACTTT CASSPGSSYNSPLHF
TRBJ2-2 NA NA 15 TRBV7-2 TGTGCCAGCAGCTTAGGTGGGACCTACACCGGGGAGCTGTTTTTT CASSLGGTYTGELFF
TRBJ2-2 TRBD1 NA 15 TRBV6-5 TGTGCCAGCAGTTTCCTGACAGGGGGCACCGGGGAGCTGTTTTTT CASSFLTGGTGELFF
TRBJ2-6 NA once 16 TRBV7-3 TGTGCCAGCAGCTCAAGAGCTAACTCTGGGGCCAACGTCCTGACTTTC CASSSRANSGANVLTF
TRBJ2-7 NA NA 14 TRBV5-1 TGCGCCAGCAGCTTGGGAGGGTTCACTGGCGAGCAGTACTTC CASSLGGFTGEQYF